This T cell receptor beta chain was identified during a study of regulatory T cells in long-lasting Graves disease. V was cut by 5 bases and J by 6 bases, with 19 bases left in between. Per the germline V gene, CDR1 is SGHTA and CDR2 is FQGNSA. The CDR3 contains 15 residues. Investigators prepared the TCR beta libraries by applying iRepertoire HTBI primers and Arm-PCR of CDR3 regions. Via MiXCR, TCRdb re-called the multiplex PCR reads, giving one row per CDR3 protein. Seen here are about 660,000 distinct CDR3 sequences, about 30% observed once, and the top ten hold roughly 41%. Sample time point: persistent/refractory GD, antithyroid drugs over 5 years with positive TRAb. Researchers made the TCR library from RNA that was extracted from PBMCs.

The source material was peripheral blood mononuclear cells (PBMCs), sampled when the disease was refractory, from a patient treated with antithyroid drugs. The chain carries TRBV7-2 and TRBJ1-2, with D possibly TRBD1 on 6 matching bases. This sequence originates from a female donor with Graves disease. For the CDR3, the DNA is TGTGCCAGCAGCCCTGACGCCGGGACATTTGATGGCTACACCTTC. Protein: CASSPDAGTFDGYTF.